The rows below give T cell receptor beta chains drawn from one sample of a study of technical replicates of blood from a handful of donors. TCRdb keeps only in-frame clones here, not all; method: immunoSEQ multiplex PCR. The data show 80,000 to 90,000 clones, with around 94% seen just once and less than 0.3% held by the top ten. The sample comprised T cells isolated from PBMCs. These receptors were taken from a human donor in good health. Both conserved end residues are part of each CDR3. D genes are given only for firm matches. Clone size is shown for a subset of rows, as once, few, many or a class of expanded clone.

abundance	d_gene	j_gene	v_gene	CDR3nt	CDR3aa
.	TRBD2	TRBJ2-1	TRBV13	TGTGCCAGCAGCTTATCGGCTAGCGGGGGTGTGCGACGGTTCTTC	CASSLSASGGVRRFF
.	.	TRBJ2-7	TRBV30	TGTGCCTGGAGTCTCGGGGGGCGGGAGCAGTACTTC	CAWSLGGREQYF
.	TRBD2	TRBJ2-2	TRBV6-4	TGTGCCAGCACTCGGACTAGCGGGACCGCTAACACCGGGGAGCTGTTTTTT	CASTRTSGTANTGELFF
once	.	TRBJ2-1	TRBV5-1	TGCGCCAGCAGCTTGGACAGGGTGCTCAATGAGCAGTTCTTC	CASSLDRVLNEQFF
.	TRBD2	TRBJ2-3	TRBV7-6	TGTGCCAGCAGCTTACAAGCGGGAGGAGCAGATACGCAGTATTTT	CASSLQAGGADTQYF
.	TRBD1	TRBJ2-7	TRBV10-1	TGCGCCAGCACCAAAAGTATGACAGGGTTAAGGGAGCAGTACTTC	CASTKSMTGLREQYF
.	.	TRBJ2-2	TRBV6-1	TGTGCCAGCAGTCCGACAACCGGGGAGCTGTTTTTT	CASSPTTGELFF
.	.	TRBJ2-7	TRBV27	TGTGCCAGCAGTTTAATGAGAAGCTTCCACGAGCAGTACTTC	CASSLMRSFHEQYF
.	TRBD1	TRBJ1-5	TRBV10-3	TGTGCCATCAGTGAGTCGACAGGGCCCCTTCAGCCCCAGCATTTT	CAISESTGPLQPQHF
.	.	TRBJ2-7	TRBV5-4	TGTGCCAGCAGCTCACTCACCCAAAACAGCTACGAGCAGTACTTC	CASSSLTQNSYEQYF
.	.	TRBJ2-7	TRBV29-1	TGCAGCGCCCTAGAGCGGTTAAACTACGAGCAGTACTTC	CSALERLNYEQYF
.	.	TRBJ2-7	TRBV19	TGTGCCAGTAGCCAGGGGCTAGCGGCCTACGAGCAGTACTTC	CASSQGLAAYEQYF
.	.	TRBJ1-2	TRBV7-9	TGTGCCAGCACCTTCCCCCTTTCCGGCTACACCTTC	CASTFPLSGYTF
.	.	TRBJ2-3	TRBV10-1	TGCGCCAGCAGTTCGGACTCATATACGCAGTATTTT	CASSSDSYTQYF
.	.	TRBJ2-1	TRBV29-1	TGCAGCGTTGGAGGGGGTCGACAGGTGCTCGAATTCTTC	CSVGGGRQVLEFF
.	TRBD1	TRBJ1-6	TRBV6-6	TGTGCCAGCACCCCTCGGACAGGGAGATATAATTCACCCCTCCACTTT	CASTPRTGRYNSPLHF
once	.	TRBJ2-1	TRBV6-4	TGTGCCAGCAGTGACAAAGGCGGGGAACACAATGAGCAGTTCTTC	CASSDKGGEHNEQFF
once	.	TRBJ2-1	TRBV20-1	TGCAGTGCTTTACGTAGATCTGAGCAGTTCTTC	CSALRRSEQFF
.	.	TRBJ1-1	TRBV6-6	TGTGCCAGCTGCGGAACTGAAGCTTTCTTT	CASCGTEAFF
.	.	TRBJ1-3	TRBV5-1	TGCGCCAGCAGCGACCCACAGGGCGGAAACACCATATATTTT	CASSDPQGGNTIYF
.	TRBD1	TRBJ1-1	TRBV18	TGTGCCAGCTCAGTTGAGACAGGGGGGAACACTGAAGCTTTCTTT	CASSVETGGNTEAFF
.	.	TRBJ2-1	TRBV28	TGTGCCAGCTTCCCCGACAAATACAGAAATGAGCAGTTCTTC	CASFPDKYRNEQFF
.	TRBD1	TRBJ1-2	TRBV9	TGTGCCAGCAGCGTACAGGGGGCTCACTATGGCTACACCTTC	CASSVQGAHYGYTF
.	TRBD2	TRBJ2-1	TRBV9	TGTGCCAGCAGCGTCGACGGGAGGGCCTGGGGGAATGAGCAGTTCTTC	CASSVDGRAWGNEQFF
.	.	TRBJ1-1	TRBV30	TGTGCCTGGAGCCCCCCGCTGCGGGCAGGTGCTTTCTTT	CAWSPPLRAGAFF
.	.	TRBJ1-1	TRBV2	TGTGCCAGCAGTGAAGGTGCCGGGATGTGGACTGAAGCTTTCTTT	CASSEGAGMWTEAFF
.	TRBD2	TRBJ2-3	TRBV9	TGTGCCAGCAGCTCACTAGCGGGGTTAGATACGCAGTATTTT	CASSSLAGLDTQYF
.	TRBD2	TRBJ2-7	TRBV10-1	TGCGCCAGCAGTCCTTGGGTGGCGGGAGGAACCTACGAGCAGTACTTC	CASSPWVAGGTYEQYF
few	.	TRBJ1-5	TRBV4-1	TGCGCCAGCAGCCAAGATGGAGGGACTCAGCCCCAGCATTTT	CASSQDGGTQPQHF
.	.	TRBJ2-7	TRBV10-2	TGCGCCAGCAGTTACCTAATGTACGAGCAGTACTTC	CASSYLMYEQYF
.	TRBD2	TRBJ2-5	TRBV28	TGTGCCAGCAGTCTAAGATTAGCGGGACAAGAGACCCAGTACTTC	CASSLRLAGQETQYF
.	.	TRBJ1-2	TRBV7-2	TGTGCCAGCAGCCTACACCCCCCCCACAGGGCTTCTAACTATGGCTACACCTTC	CASSLHPPHRASNYGYTF
.	TRBD1	TRBJ2-5	TRBV6-1	TGTGCCAGCAGTGCACGACAGGGTCTCCAAGAGACCCAGTACTTC	CASSARQGLQETQYF
.	TRBD1	TRBJ1-2	TRBV5-4	TGTGCCAGCAGCTTGGGGTCGGGACAGAACTATGGCTACACCTTC	CASSLGSGQNYGYTF